Each of the 25 T cell receptor beta chains below was sequenced from the same sample in a study of beta chain features in type 1 diabetes. General observations from the study: A moderate, significant TCRB CDR3 shortening appeared in type 1 diabetes across four CD4+ subsets.

No antigens are known for them. Expressed TCRB transcripts were sequenced, since all the RNA that had been isolated was reverse transcribed. The repertoire was sequenced with immunoSEQ multiplex PCR; TCRdb's copy has only in-frame clones and lacks some. Of 630,000 or so clones listed, about 14% were seen once; the top ten hold roughly 0.04%. The source material was naive CD4+ T cells from blood. These receptors all stem from a man between 18 and 29 years old with type 1 diabetes.

About this clone: The sample carries other DNA sequences with the same CDR3. The gene calls are TRBV29-1 and TRBJ2-3; D not resolved. V was shortened by 0 bases and J by 5 bases, with 6 bases between the two germline ends. Germline CDR1 and CDR2: SQVTM and ANQGSEA. The CDR3 runs to 12 residues. The CDR3 DNA is TGCAGCGTTGAAGAAGCTGGAGATACGCAGTATTTT. Protein product: CSVEEAGDTQYF.

This clone was counted between two and nine times. V gene TRBV4-2 combines with J gene TRBJ2-1, with D tentatively TRBD1 (5 bases). CDR3 length: 15 residues. V lost 1 base, J lost 3 bases, and 10 bases lay in between. Germline V gives CDR1 LGHNA, CDR2 YNFKEQ. The CDR3 nucleotides are TGTGCCAGCAGCCAAGCTGGGGCTAACTACAATGAGCAGTTCTTC. Translated: CASSQAGANYNEQFF.

As concerns this clone: Other DNA sequences in the same sample also yield this CDR3. The chain joins TRBV13 to TRBJ1-5; D unclear. Trimming cost V 3 bases and J 4 bases, with 7 bases left between them. The CDR3 is made up of 13 amino acids. CDR1 PRHDT and CDR2 FYEKMQ come from the germline V gene (reference sequence). The CDR3 sequence: CASSFRLNQPQHF. CDR3 bases: TGTGCCAGCAGCTTCCGATTAAATCAGCCCCAGCATTTT.

In the case of this clone: This CDR3 is also generated by other DNA sequences in the sample. The V and J genes are TRBV9 and TRBJ2-3; D possibly uses TRBD1 or TRBD2 (5 bases each). V was pared by 0 bases and J by 6 bases, with 5 bases between. Germline CDR1 SGDLS, CDR2 YYNGEE. There are 12 residues in the CDR3. Here the CDR3 reads CASSVGGDTQYF. The CDR3 region has the DNA TGTGCCAGCAGCGTAGGGGGGGATACGCAGTATTTT.

This clone was observed a few times. This chain links TRBV6-1 with TRBJ1-2, with 9 nucleotides matching TRBD1. The trim removed 2 bases at V and 4 bases at J, leaving 2 bases unmatched. This CDR3 spans 14 amino acids. Germline CDR1 reads MNHNS; CDR2 reads SASEGT. This chain's CDR3 is CASSEWGQGYGYTF. Here the CDR3 DNA reads TGTGCCAGCAGTGAATGGGGACAGGGCTATGGCTACACCTTC.

The CDR3 loop reads CASSLGQRGGRRTDTQYF. CDR3 sequence (DNA): TGTGCCAGCAGCTTGGGCCAGCGGGGGGGCCGGAGGACAGATACGCAGTATTTT. This rearrangement joins TRBV5-4 to TRBJ2-3; 10 bases align to TRBD2. CDR3 size: 18 residues. Germline V gives CDR1 SGHNT, CDR2 YYREEE (reference sequence). Germline trimming cut 0 bases from V and 3 bases from J; bases unmatched to any gene: 10. The complete variable domain, with remaining parts taken from reference TRBV5-4 and TRBJ2-3, reads ETGVTQSPTHLIKTRGQQVTLRCSSQSGHNTVSWYQQALGQGPQFIFQYYREEENGRGNFPPRFSGLQFPNYSSELNVNALELDDSALYLCASSLGQRGGRRTDTQYFGPGTRLTVL.

The CDR3 protein is CASSSSSGRSNEQFF. The CDR3 DNA reads as TGCGCCAGCAGCTCCTCTAGCGGGAGATCCAATGAGCAGTTCTTC. This chain uses TRBV5-1 with TRBJ2-1; 10 bases map to TRBD2. There are 15 residues in the CDR3. J was trimmed by 6 bases and V by 3 bases; bases with no gene match: 6. The germline V gene encodes CDR1 SGHRS and CDR2 YFSETQ.

The chain links TRBV30 to TRBJ2-7; TRBD2 agrees at 9 bases. The CDR3 runs 15 residues. CDR1 and CDR2 (germline): GTSNPN, SVGIG (reference sequence). The V and J ends lost 3 bases and 0 bases, in that order; junction bases with no gene match: 6. In DNA form, the CDR3 reads TGTGCCTGGAGCCCCGGACTAGCGCTCTCCTACGAGCAGTACTTC. Translated, it gives CAWSPGLALSYEQYF.

The table lists this clone with a few counts. V usage is TRBV5-1 and J usage is TRBJ2-1; TRBD2 agrees at 9 bases. CDR1 and CDR2 from the germline V gene are SGHRS and YFSETQ. V lost 6 bases to trimming and J lost 7 bases; unmatched junction nucleotides: 8. The CDR3 extends over 14 amino acids. This CDR3 reads CASTQRGARNEQFF. As DNA, the CDR3 is TGCGCCAGCACCCAGCGGGGGGCAAGAAATGAGCAGTTCTTC.

The V call is TRBV30, the J call TRBJ1-2; 7 nucleotides match TRBD1. With 2 bases clipped from V and 7 bases from J, the junction kept 10 bases outside the gene matches. Germline V gene lookup returns CDR1 GTSNPN and CDR2 SVGIG (reference sequence). This CDR3 is built from 14 residues. CDR3 loop: CAWSSGGGFGGYTF. For the CDR3, the DNA is TGTGCCTGGAGTTCAGGGGGTGGTTTTGGTGGCTACACCTTC.

V usage is TRBV6-6 and J usage is TRBJ2-5; TRBD1 or TRBD2 may be the D gene (6 bases each). The germline CDR1 and CDR2 sequences are MNHNY and SVGAGI (reference sequence). V was clipped by 2 bases and J by 5 bases, with 9 bases between them. This CDR3 spans 13 amino acids. The CDR3 loop is CASSYRGVETQYF. Here the CDR3 DNA reads TGTGCCAGCAGTTACAGGGGGGTCGAGACCCAGTACTTC.

V usage is TRBV7-2 and J usage is TRBJ2-5, with 8 bases that match TRBD2. V lost 5 bases and J lost 5; bases outside the gene matches: 4. The CDR3 is 13 residues long. Germline CDR1 is SGHTA and CDR2 is FQGNSA. The CDR3 loop is CASSRAGEETQYF. Written as DNA, the CDR3 is TGTGCCAGCAGCCGAGCGGGAGAGGAGACCCAGTACTTC.

The genes are TRBV14 and TRBJ2-5; D is uncertain. This CDR3 is 13 amino acids long. The germline V gene has CDR1 SGHDN and CDR2 FVKESK. V lost 0 bases and J lost 4, with 6 bases in between. Here the CDR3 DNA reads TGTGCCAGCAGCCAAGACACGGGAGAGACCCAGTACTTC. Amino acids: CASSQDTGETQYF.

This clone was observed a few times. J is TRBJ2-2 and V is TRBV11-2; 12 bases map to TRBD2. CDR1 is SGHAT, CDR2 FQNNGV, per germline. The V gene end was trimmed by 5 bases and the J gene end by 5 bases; junction bases not matched to a gene: 6. This CDR3 contains 16 residues. The CDR3 region has the DNA TGTGCCAGCAGCCCGTGGACTAGCGGGGTAACCGGGGAGCTGTTTTTT. Residues: CASSPWTSGVTGELFF.

The V gene is TRBV5-6, the J gene TRBJ2-1, with 7 nucleotides matching TRBD1. V was pared by 2 bases and J by 8 bases, with 4 bases of the junction left unmatched. In germline, CDR1 is SGHDT, CDR2 YYEEEE. The CDR3 has 13 amino acids. CDR3 sequence (DNA): TGTGCCAGCAGCTTCACCCAGGGGGATGAGCAGTTCTTC. Encoded protein: CASSFTQGDEQFF.

The chain joins TRBV21-1 to TRBJ1-2; the D call TRBD1 from the table was never checked on the DNA. TRBV21-1 is marked as a pseudogene. This CDR3 spans 18 amino acids. CDR3 sequence (DNA): TGTGCCAGCAGCTCTATCGCTCACCTCGGGACAGGGAACTATGGCTACACCTTC. Amino acid sequence: CASSSIAHLGTGNYGYTF.

This clone was picked up a small number of times. The chain uses TRBV5-1 and TRBJ1-1; D call uncertain. The V end was cut by 0 bases, the J end by 7 bases, with 13 bases between. The CDR3 is made up of 14 amino acids. Germline V gene sequence: CDR1 SGHRS, CDR2 YFSETQ. CDR3 DNA: TGCGCCAGCAGCTTGGGTACAAGAACCATTGAAGCTTTCTTT. This encodes CASSLGTRTIEAFF.

This rearrangement joins TRBV30 to TRBJ1-4, with unresolved D. Trimming took off 2 bases at V and 3 bases at J, with 13 bases between the two ends. The CDR3 is 15 amino acids. The germline CDR1 and CDR2 sequences are GTSNPN and SVGIG (reference sequence). In nucleotides, the CDR3 is TGTGCCTGGAGTAGTATGGGGTTATCTAATGAAAAACTGTTTTTT. Its protein product is CAWSSMGLSNEKLFF. The variable domain in full, with the rest retrieved from reference TRBV30 and TRBJ1-4, is SQTIHQWPATLVQPVGSPLSLECTVEGTSNPNLYWYRQAAGRGLQLLFYSVGIGQISSEVPQNLSASRPQDRQFILSSKKLLLSDSGFYLCAWSSMGLSNEKLFFGSGTQLSVL.

Only a few counts were recorded for this clone. The chain has TRBV27 and TRBJ2-3, with D unclear. Germline V gene lookup returns CDR1 MNHEY and CDR2 SMNVEV (reference sequence). V was shortened by 5 bases and J by 4 bases, with 13 bases between the two germline ends. The CDR3 consists of 14 residues. The chain's CDR3 is CASSRPPVPDTQYF. The CDR3, as DNA: TGTGCCAGCAGTCGACCGCCGGTGCCAGATACGCAGTATTTT.

The genes are TRBV18 and TRBJ1-4, with D possibly matching TRBD1 (5 bases). Germline V gives CDR1 KGHSH, CDR2 LQKENI. V lost 3 bases and J 10 bases, leaving 21 bases between the germline ends. This CDR3 contains 16 residues. CDR3 amino acids: CASSPGQSLSAGKLFF. CDR3 sequence (DNA): TGTGCCAGCTCACCGGGGCAGTCGTTATCCGCTGGAAAACTGTTTTTT.

The chain couples TRBV2 to TRBJ1-2, with D maybe TRBD1 (5 bases). The V gene lost 11 bases and the J gene lost 3 bases, with 13 bases spanning the gap. Germline V lookup: CDR1 SNHLY, CDR2 FYNNEI. This CDR3 has 12 amino acids. In DNA form, the CDR3 reads TGTGCCGAGGGGCAGCAGGACTATGGCTACACCTTC. Protein sequence: CAEGQQDYGYTF.

In its sample, this clone was seen a few times. The J gene is TRBJ2-2, the V gene TRBV30, with unresolved D. Trimming shortened V by 4 bases and J by 2 bases, and 8 bases separated the two germline ends. The germline V gene has CDR1 GTSNPN and CDR2 SVGIG (reference sequence). The CDR3 sequence is 13 residues long. Here the CDR3 DNA reads TGTGCCTGGAAAGGTCTTAACACCGGGGAGCTGTTTTTT. It codes for CAWKGLNTGELFF. Full variable domain (rest looked up from reference TRBV30 and TRBJ2-2): SQTIHQWPATLVQPVGSPLSLECTVEGTSNPNLYWYRQAAGRGLQLLFYSVGIGQISSEVPQNLSASRPQDRQFILSSKKLLLSDSGFYLCAWKGLNTGELFFGEGSRLTVL.

The J gene is TRBJ1-3, the V gene TRBV13; D is undetermined. The CDR3 length is 15 residues. V lost 6 bases and J lost 0, with 12 bases in between. Germline loops: CDR1 PRHDT, CDR2 FYEKMQ (reference sequence). The CDR3 here is CASSLEQYSGNTIYF. Written as DNA, the CDR3 is TGTGCCAGCAGTCTGGAACAGTACTCTGGAAACACCATATATTTT.

The gene calls are TRBV7-2 and TRBJ2-2, with D unclear. The CDR3 runs to 14 residues. The V gene's germline CDR1 is SGHTA and CDR2 FQGNSA. The V end was cut by 5 bases, the J end by 3 bases, with 10 bases between. The CDR3 nucleotides read TGTGCCAGCAGCACGGGCCAATACACCGGGGAGCTGTTTTTT. Translating gives CASSTGQYTGELFF.

In its sample, this clone was seen a few times. Given a far larger clone just one base away, this is likely a sequencing read error. The same CDR3 can be traced to other DNA sequences in this sample. V and J are TRBV14 and TRBJ2-1; no firm D call. Trimming pared 5 bases from V and 3 bases from J, leaving 2 bases between. CDR3 length: 11 amino acids. Germline CDR1 is SGHDN and CDR2 is FVKESK. The CDR3 DNA reads TGTGCCAGCAGCTACTACAATGAGCAGTTCTTC. Amino acids: CASSYYNEQFF.